Below are 18 T cell receptor beta chains sequenced from a single sample in a study of shared clonotypes between healthy human individuals. TCRdb's table, derived via immunoSEQ multiplex PCR, lists solely in-frame clones and lacks some. This table has about 2.5 million clones, under 95% appearing once. Material: naive CD4+ T cells from PBMCs. Specified subset: CD45RA+ positively selected. Receptors originate from a man younger than 30 in good health. Some clones in this sample may be carry-over from other donors' samples.

V usage is TRBV6-1 and J usage is TRBJ1-1; maybe TRBD1 (5 bases). The CDR3 has 12 amino acids. From germline, CDR1 is MNHNS and CDR2 SASEGT. V was cut by 3 bases and J by 5 bases, with 7 bases left in between. CDR3 sequence: CASSEQGTEAFF. CDR3 DNA sequence: TGTGCCAGCAGTGAGCAGGGAACTGAAGCTTTCTTT.

The gene calls are TRBV14 and TRBJ1-2; unclear D gene. This CDR3 contains 15 residues. With 4 bases removed from V and 4 bases from J, the gap between germline ends came to 16 bases. The germline gives CDR1 SGHDN, CDR2 FVKESK. Here the CDR3 DNA reads TGTGCCAGCAGCCCCCGCGGAGGACTACTCTATGGCTACACCTTC. Its protein is CASSPRGGLLYGYTF.

The rearrangement joins TRBV7-9 to TRBJ2-7, with TRBD1 matching 7 bases. Trimming cost V 2 bases and J 3 bases; bases outside gene matches: 7. The CDR3 covers 15 residues. The germline V gene encodes CDR1 SEHNR and CDR2 FQNEAQ (reference sequence). The CDR3 nucleotides are TGTGCCAGCAGCTTATTTCAGGGGGTGAACTACGAGCAGTACTTC. Protein product: CASSLFQGVNYEQYF.

The chain joins TRBV7-9 to TRBJ2-7, with D hard to call. The V gene's germline CDR1 is SEHNR and CDR2 FQNEAQ (reference sequence). V gave up 5 bases and J gave up 3 bases, with 11 bases separating them. This CDR3 is built from 13 residues. CDR3: CASSAITLYEQYF. CDR3 DNA: TGTGCCAGCAGCGCGATTACCCTCTACGAGCAGTACTTC.

As regards this clone: This sample includes further DNA sequences coding for the same CDR3. This chain connects TRBV20-1 to TRBJ1-2, with D uncertain. Germline V gene lookup returns CDR1 DFQATT and CDR2 SNEGSKA (reference sequence). The length of the CDR3 is 11 residues. Trimming left V 3 bases short and J 5 bases short, with 7 bases between. CDR3 DNA sequence: TGCAGTGCTAGTGGCGGATATGGCTACACCTTC. Translation: CSASGGYGYTF.

This clone was counted a single time. The chain joins TRBV4-3 to TRBJ2-1; D gene uncertain. V shed 2 bases and J shed 2 bases, with 10 bases lying between them. Germline V gene lookup returns CDR1 LGHNA and CDR2 YSLEER. The CDR3 totals 15 residues. The CDR3 loop reads CASSQLRTAYNEQFF. The CDR3 nucleotides read TGCGCCAGCAGCCAACTCCGGACGGCCTACAATGAGCAGTTCTTC.

This sequence joins TRBV5-5 and TRBJ2-7, with 8 bases identical to TRBD2. The CDR3 totals 16 residues. CDR1 is SGHKS and CDR2 is YYEKEE in the germline V gene (reference sequence). V lost 0 bases to trimming and J lost 4 bases; unmatched junction nucleotides: 9. The CDR3 here is CASSLASGSGTYEQYF. DNA of the CDR3: TGTGCCAGCAGCTTGGCCTCTGGTAGCGGGACTTACGAGCAGTACTTC.

The chain recombines TRBV5-4 with TRBJ2-7, with 9 positions matching TRBD1. After removal of 4 bases from V and 5 bases from J, the junction contained 10 bases not matched to a gene. Germline V gene lookup returns CDR1 SGHNT and CDR2 YYREEE (reference sequence). This CDR3 has 15 residues. DNA for the CDR3: TGTGCCAGCAGCCGAGGGGGGGACAGGGCCCACGAGCAGTACTTC. Protein sequence: CASSRGGDRAHEQYF.

V is TRBV10-1 and J is TRBJ2-7; 7 positions match TRBD1. J gave up 6 bases and V 3 bases, and 8 bases lay outside the gene matches. CDR3 size: 14 residues. In germline, CDR1 is WNHNN, CDR2 SYGVQD (reference sequence). This CDR3 reads CASSETGVFSEQYF. CDR3 DNA: TGCGCCAGCAGTGAAACAGGGGTTTTCTCCGAGCAGTACTTC.

The rearrangement links TRBV27 to TRBJ2-2; TRBD1 matches 8 bases. This CDR3 spans 17 amino acids. Unmatched junction bases numbered 5, after V lost 1 base and J lost 1 base. CDR1 is MNHEY, CDR2 SMNVEV, per germline (reference sequence). The CDR3: CASSLYRRGQNTGELFF. The CDR3 bases are TGTGCCAGCAGTTTATATCGCAGGGGGCAGAACACCGGGGAGCTGTTTTTT.

The rearrangement joins TRBV6-1 to TRBJ1-2; no clear D. The germline V and J ends were trimmed by 6 bases and 1 base, with 9 bases remaining between them. The germline gives CDR1 MNHNS, CDR2 SASEGT. The CDR3 spans 13 residues. The CDR3 bases are TGTGCCAGCAGACAGACACTTAACTATGGCTACACCTTC. This codes for CASRQTLNYGYTF.

V usage is TRBV20-1 and J usage is TRBJ2-3; D is uncertain. CDR3 size: 11 residues. Per germline, CDR1 DFQATT and CDR2 SNEGSKA (reference sequence). Deletions cut 8 bases from V and 4 bases from J, with 10 bases between. CDR3 residues: CSSRLADTQYF. CDR3 DNA: TGCAGTTCTCGTTTAGCAGATACGCAGTATTTT.

This chain connects TRBV5-1 to TRBJ2-5, with TRBD2 identical over 13 bases. This CDR3 is 16 amino acids long. V was clipped by 4 bases and J by 7 bases; unmatched bases: 10. Germline V gives CDR1 SGHRS, CDR2 YFSETQ. CDR3 region: CASSAELAGGLLTQYF. CDR3 nucleotide sequence: TGCGCCAGCAGCGCGGAACTAGCGGGAGGGCTATTGACCCAGTACTTC. The full variable domain, with the rest looked up from reference TRBV5-1 and TRBJ2-5, is KAGVTQTPRYLIKTRGQQVTLSCSPISGHRSVSWYQQTPGQGLQFLFEYFSETQRNKGNFPGRFSGRQFSNSRSEMNVSTLELGDSALYLCASSAELAGGLLTQYFGPGTRLLVL.

This clone came up a few times. V and J are TRBV7-3 and TRBJ2-7, with 8 bases aligning to TRBD1. The length of the CDR3 is 13 residues. Germline CDR1 SGHTA, CDR2 FQGTGA. V shed 5 bases and J 7 bases; nucleotides not matched to a gene: 7. The CDR3 nucleotides read TGTGCCAGCAGCCCGACAGGGGTGGGAGAGCAGTACTTC. It is translated as CASSPTGVGEQYF.

The chain links TRBV15 to TRBJ2-7; D unresolved. Germline V gene lookup returns CDR1 LNHNV and CDR2 YYDKDF (reference sequence). The CDR3 is made up of 13 amino acids. Deletions cut 0 bases from V and 7 bases from J, with 10 bases between. The CDR3 region has the DNA TGTGCCACCAGCAGAGATCCGGCCTTGGAGCAGTACTTC. Protein sequence: CATSRDPALEQYF.

This chain uses TRBV6-1 with TRBJ2-7; 9 bases are shared with TRBD1. V was pared by 5 bases and J by 4 bases, with 3 bases of the junction left unmatched. This CDR3 region has 13 residues. Per the germline V gene, CDR1 is MNHNS and CDR2 is SASEGT. CDR3 loop: CASSLDRGYEQYF. The CDR3, as DNA: TGTGCCAGCAGTTTGGACAGGGGATACGAGCAGTACTTC.

V and J are TRBV10-3 and TRBJ1-1; D possibly corresponds to TRBD1 (5 bases). The CDR3 contains 14 residues. Between the trimmed V and J ends, which lost 2 bases and 3 bases, there was a span of 10 bases. From germline, CDR1 is ENHRY and CDR2 SYGVKD. The CDR3 loop reads CAISEVSGYTEAFF. The CDR3 bases are TGTGCCATCAGTGAGGTGTCAGGGTACACTGAAGCTTTCTTT.

V and J are TRBV5-4 and TRBJ1-4; the D gene is possibly TRBD1 (6 bases). Trimming took off 2 bases at V and 3 bases at J, with 11 bases between the two ends. The CDR3 has 15 residues. Germline V gene data show CDR1 as SGHNT and CDR2 as YYREEE (reference sequence). The CDR3, as DNA: TGTGCCAGCAGCTTTAAGGACAGACCTAATGAAAAACTGTTTTTT. Amino acid sequence: CASSFKDRPNEKLFF.